A single sample is the source of the 11 T cell receptor beta chains below, sequenced in a study of Ad26.COV2.S vaccination and SARS-CoV-2 variants. The treatment is: over 15 received Ad26.COV2.S at low or high dose, single or two shots; several received placebo; per-sample allocation not given. At day 63 after the first vaccine or placebo injection, samples were drawn. Sequencing was performed with immunoSEQ multiplex PCR; in TCRdb, only in-frame clones are kept and a portion is missing. This sample has around 270,000 clones, with about 83% found just once. The material was peripheral blood, obtained in a trial of Ad26.COV2.S vaccine versus placebo. The receptors were gathered from a person aged 18-65 years who received the Ad26.COV2.S COVID-19 vaccine or a placebo.

The V and J genes are TRBV6-5 and TRBJ1-1; a possible D gene is TRBD1 (6 bases). V dropped 3 bases and J dropped 4 bases, with 12 bases sitting between them. Germline V CDR1 and CDR2: MNHEY, SVGAGI. The CDR3 is 14 residues long. CDR3 in amino acids: CASSYSGTTTEAFF. The CDR3 DNA follows: TGTGCCAGCAGTTATTCCGGGACAACCACTGAAGCTTTCTTT.

About this clone: The sample carries other DNA sequences with the same CDR3. The chain links TRBV7-2 to TRBJ1-3, with D tentatively TRBD1 (5 bases). CDR3 length: 15 residues. Germline values: CDR1 SGHTA, CDR2 FQGNSA. With 0 bases removed from V and 2 bases from J, the gap between germline ends came to 8 bases. The CDR3 here is CASSLAGGAGNTIYF. CDR3 bases: TGTGCCAGCAGCTTAGCGGGGGGGGCTGGAAACACCATATATTTT.

The chain recombines TRBV24-1 with TRBJ2-1; D may be TRBD2 (5 bases). Deletions cut 1 base from V and 6 bases from J, with 9 bases between. Germline assignment: CDR1 KGHDR and CDR2 SFDVKD. The length of the CDR3 is 14 residues. Written as DNA, the CDR3 is TGTGCCACCAGTGATTTCAGAGGGTCCAATGAGCAGTTCTTC. Its translation: CATSDFRGSNEQFF.

This CDR3 reads CASSLGPVGGEKLFF. The CDR3 DNA follows: TGTGCCAGCAGCTTAGGACCGGTCGGGGGTGAAAAACTGTTTTTT. This sequence joins TRBV5-5 and TRBJ1-4; D is possibly TRBD1 (5 bases). There are 15 residues in the CDR3. Germline CDR1 is SGHKS and CDR2 is YYEKEE (reference sequence). Deletions cut 2 bases from V and 7 bases from J, with 15 bases between.

The chain carries TRBV7-7 and TRBJ2-7, with D possibly being TRBD2 (6 bases). Germline V CDR1 and CDR2: SSHAT, FNYEAQ (reference sequence). V was trimmed by 5 bases and J by 12 bases, leaving 26 bases between them. This CDR3 region has 15 residues. CDR3 region: CASSVRPGLTLTRYV. DNA of the CDR3: TGTGCCAGCAGCGTACGACCGGGACTCACCCTAACGAGGTACGTC.

The chain couples TRBV5-1 to TRBJ2-7, with 12 bases identical to TRBD1. V lost 1 base and J lost 6; bases outside the gene matches: 11. From germline, CDR1 is SGHRS and CDR2 YFSETQ. This CDR3 region has 17 residues. CDR3 region: CASSLFSTGTGGGEQYF. The CDR3 DNA reads TGCGCCAGCAGCTTGTTTAGTACCGGGACAGGGGGCGGCGAGCAGTACTTC.

J is TRBJ1-5 and V is TRBV19; D is ambiguous. Trimming took off 10 bases at V and 9 bases at J, with 16 bases between the two ends. Germline assignment: CDR1 LNHDA and CDR2 SQIVND (reference sequence). The CDR3 consists of 12 residues. CDR3 DNA sequence: TGTGCCACGGGTCCAACAACCCTGCCCCAGCATTTT. Its translation: CATGPTTLPQHF.

The chain is built from TRBV3-1 (or the pseudogene TRBV3-2) and TRBJ1-1; no clear D. Trimming pared 2 bases from V and 4 bases from J, leaving 8 bases between. Germline-derived CDR1 and CDR2 are LGHDT and YNNKEL (reference sequence). The CDR3 totals 13 residues. CDR3 sequence reads: CASSQPAATEAFF. The CDR3 DNA reads as TGTGCCAGCAGCCAACCAGCAGCCACTGAAGCTTTCTTT.

This chain links TRBV9 with TRBJ2-5, with D maybe TRBD2 (6 bases). This CDR3 region has 15 residues. Trimming removed 1 base at V and 1 base at J, with 11 bases between. Germline V gene lookup returns CDR1 SGDLS and CDR2 YYNGEE. CDR3 coding DNA: TGTGCCAGCAGCGTATCCTTAGCGGTCCAAGAGACCCAGTACTTC. As protein: CASSVSLAVQETQYF.

V gene TRBV7-6 combines with J gene TRBJ1-2; D gene ambiguous. Trimming left V 1 base short and J 1 base short, with 7 bases between. The CDR3 consists of 14 residues. Germline loops: CDR1 SGHVS, CDR2 FNYEAQ. Here the CDR3 reads CASSLGADNYGYTF. CDR3 nucleotides: TGTGCCAGCAGCTTAGGGGCGGATAACTATGGCTACACCTTC.

CDR3 in DNA: TGTGCCAGCAGCTTATCCGGGGGACGGACTGAAGCTTTCTTT. Translating gives CASSLSGGRTEAFF. The V call is TRBV11-2, the J call TRBJ1-1, with TRBD1 as a possible D gene (5 bases). In germline, CDR1 is SGHAT, CDR2 FQNNGV. V gave up 2 bases and J gave up 5 bases, with 12 bases separating them. The CDR3 runs to 14 residues.